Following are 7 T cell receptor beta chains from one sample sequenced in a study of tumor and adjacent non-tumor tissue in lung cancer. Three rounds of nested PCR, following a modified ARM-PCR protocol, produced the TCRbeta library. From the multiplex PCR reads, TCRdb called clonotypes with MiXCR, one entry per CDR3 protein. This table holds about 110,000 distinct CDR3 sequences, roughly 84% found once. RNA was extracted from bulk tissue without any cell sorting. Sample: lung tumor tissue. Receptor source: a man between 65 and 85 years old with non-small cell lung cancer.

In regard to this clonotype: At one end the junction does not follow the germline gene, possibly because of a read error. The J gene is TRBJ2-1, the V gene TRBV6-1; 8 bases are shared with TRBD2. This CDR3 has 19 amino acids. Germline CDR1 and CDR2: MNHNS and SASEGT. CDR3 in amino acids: CGSSDPGGPGLLAYNEQFF. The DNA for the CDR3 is TGTGGCAGCAGTGATCCGGGAGGGCCGGGGTTACTCGCCTACAATGAGCAATTCTTC.

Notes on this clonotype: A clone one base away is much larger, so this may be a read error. The CDR3 is CGAGQGAGETQYF. CDR3 bases: TGCGGTGCTGGACAGGGGGCCGGGGAGACCCAGTACTTC. This rearrangement joins TRBV20-1 to TRBJ2-5; 11 bases fit TRBD1. CDR3 length equals 13 residues. From germline, CDR1 is DFQATT and CDR2 SNEGSKA (reference sequence).

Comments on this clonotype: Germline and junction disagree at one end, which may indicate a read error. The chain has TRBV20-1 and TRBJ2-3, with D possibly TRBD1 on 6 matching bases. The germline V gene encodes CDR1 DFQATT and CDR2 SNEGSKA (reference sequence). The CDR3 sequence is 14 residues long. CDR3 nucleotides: TGCAGTACTAGAATAGGGTGGGACACAGATATGCAGTATTTT. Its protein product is CSTRIGWDTDMQYF.

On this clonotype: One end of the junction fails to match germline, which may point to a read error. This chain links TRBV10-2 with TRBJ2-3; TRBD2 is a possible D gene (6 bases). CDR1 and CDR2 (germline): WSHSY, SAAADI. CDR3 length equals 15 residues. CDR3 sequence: CVSSESRGNTDTQYF. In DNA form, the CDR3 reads TGCGTCAGCAGTGAGAGCCGCGGGAACACAGATACGCAGTATTTT.

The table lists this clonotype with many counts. The DNA for the CDR3 is TGTGCCAGCAGCCAGCTGGCGGAGGCAACTAATGAAAAACTGTTTTTT. It specifies CASSQLAEATNEKLFF. The genes are TRBV11-2 and TRBJ1-4; no reliable D call. The CDR3 runs to 16 residues. CDR1 SGHAT and CDR2 FQNNGV come from the germline V gene. V gave up 5 bases and J gave up 0 bases, with 13 bases separating them.

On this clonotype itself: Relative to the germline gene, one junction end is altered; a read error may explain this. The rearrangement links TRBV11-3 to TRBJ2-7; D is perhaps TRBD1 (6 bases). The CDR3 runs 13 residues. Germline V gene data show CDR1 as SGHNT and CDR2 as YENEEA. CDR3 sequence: CTSILTGAYEQYF. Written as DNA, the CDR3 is TGTACCAGCATCCTGACAGGAGCATACGAGCAGTACTTC.

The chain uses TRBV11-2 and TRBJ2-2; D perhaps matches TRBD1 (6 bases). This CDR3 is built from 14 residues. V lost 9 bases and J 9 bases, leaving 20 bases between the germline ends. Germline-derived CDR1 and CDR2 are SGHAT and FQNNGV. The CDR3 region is CARSLDSQSRELFF. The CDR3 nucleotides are TGTGCCAGGAGCCTGGACAGTCAATCCAGGGAGCTGTTTTTT.